Below, 16 T cell receptor beta chains from the same sample are listed, as sequenced in a study of blood T cells in healthy people across ages. For the second PCR, which ran for roughly 7 to 11 cycles, a sample-barcoded 5' primer and a J-beta primer mix were used. TCRdb reanalysed the 5' RACE reads using MiXCR and keeps one entry per CDR3 protein. The sample yields 750,000 to 950,000 distinct CDR3 sequences, about 26% seen once. These data were likewise used in another study, on T cells of mothers and their children.

The sample comprised blood. These receptors were obtained from a boy aged 10-17 years in good health.

This clonotype was detected a few times. The gene calls are TRBV21-1 and TRBJ1-4; TRBD1, the table's D call, lacks a check against the DNA. TRBV21-1 is a pseudogene. This CDR3 region has 18 residues. The chain's CDR3 is CASSLDRGPPATNEKLFF. For the CDR3, the DNA is TGTGCCAGCAGCCTTGACAGGGGCCCACCTGCAACTAATGAAAAACTGTTTTTT.

The rearrangement uses TRBV5-1 and TRBJ1-2, with TRBD1 matching over 7 bases. Germline V CDR1 and CDR2: SGHRS, YFSETQ. J lost 4 bases, V lost 5 bases, and 14 bases had no gene match. The CDR3 has 16 residues. CDR3 bases: TGCGCCAGCAGGCCACAGGGAGGGGGCCGGTCCTATGGCTACACCTTC. Its translation is CASRPQGGGRSYGYTF.

The sample holds a few counts of this clonotype. The rearrangement links TRBV12-3 or TRBV12-4 to TRBJ1-6, with 8 bases matching TRBD1. This CDR3 has 15 amino acids. The junction had 14 bases not matched to a gene; V was cut back by 6 bases and J by 13 bases. CDR3 DNA sequence: TGTGCCAGCAGCCGCACAGGGGGGCTGGTGGGGCCCCTCCACTTT. This encodes CASSRTGGLVGPLHF.

This clonotype was recorded a few times. This chain links TRBV20-1 with TRBJ1-4; perhaps TRBD1 as D (6 bases). Germline V lookup: CDR1 DFQATT, CDR2 SNEGSKA (reference sequence). There are 13 residues in the CDR3. Trimming shortened V by 1 base and J by 10 bases, and 13 bases separated the two germline ends. The CDR3 DNA is TGCAGTGCTAGAGGGGACAATCTTGGAAAACTGTTTTTT. Protein sequence: CSARGDNLGKLFF.

The genes are TRBV7-6 and TRBJ2-5; TRBD2 might be the D (6 bases). Germline V gives CDR1 SGHVS, CDR2 FNYEAQ. With 3 bases removed from V and 5 bases from J, the gap between germline ends came to 13 bases. The CDR3 length is 14 residues. The CDR3 sequence: CASSLQVEGETQYF. The CDR3, as DNA: TGTGCCAGCAGCTTGCAGGTGGAGGGTGAGACCCAGTACTTC.

V usage is TRBV13 and J usage is TRBJ2-7; 12 bases align to TRBD2. The CDR3 is 16 residues long. V lost 5 bases, J lost 3 bases, and 8 bases stayed unmatched. From germline, CDR1 is PRHDT and CDR2 FYEKMQ (reference sequence). In DNA form, the CDR3 reads TGTGCCAGCAGCAACTATACTAGCGGGGGGCTCTACGAGCAGTACTTC. It specifies CASSNYTSGGLYEQYF.

The J gene is TRBJ2-4, the V gene TRBV7-2; D call uncertain. V dropped 5 bases and J dropped 0 bases, with 8 bases sitting between them. The CDR3 has 14 residues. CDR1 and CDR2 (germline): SGHTA, FQGNSA. CDR3 protein: CASSPAPAKNIQYF. CDR3 nucleotides: TGTGCCAGCAGCCCTGCCCCAGCCAAAAACATTCAGTACTTC.

As to this clonotype: Germline is not matched at one junction end, which may reflect a read error. The chain uses TRBV7-8 and TRBJ2-5; 9 bases map to TRBD2. The end of the DNA fits TRBJ2-1 better, so the J call may be wrong. The CDR3 length is 15 residues. The germline V gene encodes CDR1 SGHVS and CDR2 FQNEAQ. DNA for the CDR3: TGTGCCAGCAACTTAGGCGGGGGGGCCAGTTATGAGCAGTTCTTC. Protein sequence: CASNLGGGASYEQFF.

In this sample, this clonotype turned up a few times. V usage is TRBV29-1 and J usage is TRBJ2-1; the D gene is possibly TRBD1 (6 bases). Germline V CDR1 and CDR2: SQVTM, ANQGSEA. The CDR3 length is 14 residues. Trimming shortened V by 3 bases and J by 5 bases, and 14 bases separated the two germline ends. The CDR3 loop is CSVEGRGKNNEQFF. CDR3 coding DNA: TGCAGCGTTGAGGGCAGGGGAAAGAACAATGAGCAGTTCTTC.

This clonotype has only a few counts. The CDR3 region has the DNA TGCAGCGCCGGAAGGGGGTCCGCGGATGAGCAGTTCTTC. It is translated as CSAGRGSADEQFF. The V gene is TRBV29-1, the J gene TRBJ2-5, with D possibly matching TRBD1 (6 bases). The DNA end is more similar to TRBJ2-1, so the J call may be wrong. The length of the CDR3 is 13 residues. Germline values: CDR1 SQVTM, CDR2 ANQGSEA.

The table lists this clonotype with a few counts. The V gene is TRBV5-1, the J gene TRBJ1-4; the D gene is possibly TRBD1 (5 bases). The CDR3 totals 15 residues. The germline V gene encodes CDR1 SGHRS and CDR2 YFSETQ. V gave up 1 base and J gave up 4 bases, with 11 bases separating them. The CDR3 DNA reads as TGCGCCAGCAGCTTGCCGGGACCGAGTAATGAAAAACTGTTTTTT. This gives the protein CASSLPGPSNEKLFF.

Points on this clonotype: At one of its ends the junction is not consistent with the germline gene, which may arise from a read error. The chain joins TRBV29-1 to TRBJ2-2, with 7 nucleotides matching TRBD2. Germline CDR1 reads SQVTM; CDR2 reads ANQGSEA. The CDR3 loop spans 14 amino acids. The CDR3 DNA is TGCAGCGCCCGACCAGCGGGGCTGTCCGGGGCGCTGTTTTTT. Encoded protein: CSARPAGLSGALFF.

The chain employs TRBV20-1 and TRBJ2-1; 8 bases are shared with TRBD2. The CDR3 has 16 residues. Germline CDR1 and CDR2: DFQATT and SNEGSKA (reference sequence). J lost 4 bases, V lost 7 bases, and 15 bases had no gene match. CDR3 bases: TGCAGTGTTGATTATGGCATAGCGGGGAAGTACAATGAGCAGTTCTTC. It specifies CSVDYGIAGKYNEQFF.

This clonotype showed up just a few times. The rearrangement uses TRBV20-1 and TRBJ2-7, with D maybe TRBD1 (7 bases). This CDR3 comprises 14 residues. Germline V gene lookup returns CDR1 DFQATT and CDR2 SNEGSKA (reference sequence). V was shortened by 4 bases and J by 5 bases, with 18 bases between the two germline ends. CDR3 region: CSATMEGARDEQYF. The CDR3 nucleotides read TGCAGTGCTACCATGGAGGGGGCGCGGGACGAGCAGTACTTC.

The genes are TRBV20-1 and TRBJ2-1; D perhaps matches TRBD2 (6 bases). The CDR3 runs 15 residues. V lost 6 bases to trimming and J lost 0 bases, with 15 bases between them. Germline CDR1 and CDR2: DFQATT and SNEGSKA (reference sequence). CDR3: CSAQRGAGSYNEQFF. The CDR3 DNA follows: TGCAGTGCCCAACGCGGGGCAGGCTCCTACAATGAGCAGTTCTTC.

With regard to this clonotype: One end of the junction varies from germline; a read error may be responsible. The DNA for the CDR3 is TGCGCCAGCAGCCACCCCTGGGACAGAAACAATGAGCGGTTCTTC. As protein: CASSHPWDRNNERFF. The genes are TRBV4-1 and TRBJ2-1, with 7 positions matching TRBD1. The CDR3 sequence is 15 residues long. CDR1 and CDR2 (germline): MGHRA, YSYEKL.